The 17 T cell receptor beta chains in this list originate from one sample, sequenced in a study of blood T cell repertoires in COVID-19. Profiled with immunoSEQ multiplex PCR; TCRdb holds only in-frame clones, not every one. The sample yields roughly 300,000 clones, 85% seen once. Sequenced input: peripheral blood. The receptor set was obtained from a human donor in a cohort sampled during active COVID-19.

The genes are TRBV5-1 and TRBJ2-7, with TRBD2 matching 8 bases. V gave up 2 bases and J gave up 6 bases; unmatched junction bases: 4. The CDR3 spans 13 residues. Germline V gene lookup returns CDR1 SGHRS and CDR2 YFSETQ. CDR3 DNA sequence: TGCGCCAGCAGCTTCCAAGCGGGAGTCGAGCAGTACTTC. It encodes CASSFQAGVEQYF.

V is TRBV19 and J is TRBJ2-1; 7 positions agree with TRBD2. This CDR3 has 14 amino acids. Germline CDR1 LNHDA, CDR2 SQIVND (reference sequence). After removal of 6 bases from V and 4 bases from J, the junction contained 6 bases not matched to a gene. The CDR3 bases are TGTGCCAGTAGGAGAGCTAGCGGTTACAATGAGCAGTTCTTC. It codes for CASRRASGYNEQFF.

This clone was detected only once. V and J are TRBV7-6 and TRBJ2-5; the D gene is possibly TRBD2 (5 bases). With 6 bases removed from V and 9 bases from J, the gap between germline ends came to 20 bases. CDR3 length: 14 residues. Germline V gene sequence: CDR1 SGHVS, CDR2 FNYEAQ. Written as DNA, the CDR3 is TGTGCCAGCAGGTCCCCGGGATCCCAAACGGCCCAGTACTTC. This encodes CASRSPGSQTAQYF.

The chain uses TRBV30 and TRBJ1-5; D is uncertain. Germline V gene sequence: CDR1 GTSNPN, CDR2 SVGIG (reference sequence). V lost 3 bases to trimming and J lost 5 bases, with 14 bases between them. The CDR3 sequence is 14 residues long. This CDR3 is CAWRSGSDDQPQHF. The DNA of the CDR3 is TGTGCCTGGAGAAGCGGTTCCGATGATCAGCCCCAGCATTTT.

This clone was detected only a few times. The V gene is TRBV18, the J gene TRBJ2-7; 11 bases agree with TRBD2. In germline, CDR1 is KGHSH, CDR2 LQKENI. CDR3 size: 17 residues. Trimming at V came to 1 base and at J to 6 bases, leaving 11 bases not matched to a gene. The CDR3 loop reads CASSPRGGTSGFGEQYF. The CDR3 nucleotides read TGTGCCAGCTCACCACGCGGTGGGACTAGCGGATTTGGCGAGCAGTACTTC.

This chain uses TRBV4-3 with TRBJ2-1; D might be TRBD2 (5 bases). The CDR3 loop spans 17 amino acids. With 0 bases removed from V and 0 bases from J, the gap between germline ends came to 12 bases. Germline V gives CDR1 LGHNA, CDR2 YSLEER. The CDR3 loop reads CASSQEVASSSYNEQFF. The DNA of the CDR3 is TGCGCCAGCAGCCAAGAAGTCGCTAGCAGCTCCTACAATGAGCAGTTCTTC.

The gene calls are TRBV7-3 and TRBJ2-1, with TRBD2 identical over 14 bases. This CDR3 region has 15 residues. V lost 5 bases and J lost 5; bases outside the gene matches: 2. CDR1 SGHTA and CDR2 FQGTGA come from the germline V gene. The CDR3 here is CASSTGLAGDNEQFF. The CDR3 DNA follows: TGTGCCAGCAGCACGGGACTAGCGGGAGACAATGAGCAGTTCTTC.

The chain has TRBV5-1 and TRBJ2-3; 9 bases map to TRBD2. The CDR3 has 17 residues. With 4 bases clipped from V and 2 bases from J, the junction kept 11 bases outside the gene matches. Looked up from germline, CDR1 is SGHRS and CDR2 is YFSETQ. DNA for the CDR3: TGCGCCAGCAGCCCCGGCAGGGGGACTAGCCTCACAGATACGCAGTATTTT. Translating it yields CASSPGRGTSLTDTQYF.

J is TRBJ2-1 and V is TRBV7-9, with 8 bases fitting TRBD2. The CDR3 is made up of 18 amino acids. Germline CDR1 reads SEHNR; CDR2 reads FQNEAQ (reference sequence). The V gene end was trimmed by 0 bases and the J gene end by 9 bases; junction bases not matched to a gene: 16. In DNA, the CDR3 is TGTGCCAGCAGCTTAGCCTTAATAGAGGGACTAGTTACCCCTGAGCAGTTCTTC. Protein sequence: CASSLALIEGLVTPEQFF.

The V call is TRBV6-5, the J call TRBJ2-7; D is uncertain. Germline V gene sequence: CDR1 MNHEY, CDR2 SVGAGI. This CDR3 comprises 13 residues. Trimming left V 5 bases short and J 6 bases short, with 14 bases between. The CDR3 bases are TGTGCCAGCAGTCCCTCCCCTGGGCTCGAGCAGTACTTC. Translating it yields CASSPSPGLEQYF.

The rearrangement links TRBV5-1 to TRBJ2-5, with TRBD1 identical over 8 bases. Per the germline V gene, CDR1 is SGHRS and CDR2 is YFSETQ. The CDR3 has 15 residues. Trimming cost V 0 bases and J 3 bases; bases outside gene matches: 4. This CDR3 is CASSLEGTGKETQYF. The CDR3 DNA is TGCGCCAGCAGCTTGGAAGGGACAGGTAAAGAGACCCAGTACTTC.

The V gene is TRBV18, the J gene TRBJ1-2, with no clear D. The CDR3 contains 14 residues. V was shortened by 2 bases and J by 5 bases, with 12 bases between the two germline ends. Germline assignment: CDR1 KGHSH and CDR2 LQKENI. In DNA form, the CDR3 reads TGTGCCAGCTCACCATTGGTCGGACTATATGGCTACACCTTC. Translated, it gives CASSPLVGLYGYTF.

The rearrangement uses TRBV5-5 and TRBJ1-5; D remains ambiguous. The CDR3 sequence is 13 residues long. The germline V gene encodes CDR1 SGHKS and CDR2 YYEKEE (reference sequence). The V and J ends lost 0 bases and 4 bases respectively, with 5 bases between them. CDR3 sequence: CASSLDRNQPQHF. CDR3 DNA sequence: TGTGCCAGCAGCTTGGACCGGAATCAGCCCCAGCATTTT.

The J gene is TRBJ1-1, the V gene TRBV28; D not certain. V dropped 4 bases and J dropped 12 bases, with 21 bases sitting between them. The CDR3 covers 14 residues. Germline V gene data show CDR1 as MDHEN and CDR2 as SYDVKM. CDR3 nucleotides: TGTGCCAGCAGTTGGGCGGGGTCTCCCATCCCCCCTTTCTTT. Its translation: CASSWAGSPIPPFF.

This chain links TRBV7-9 with TRBJ2-1, with D possibly being TRBD2 (6 bases). Trimming took off 0 bases at V and 4 bases at J, with 10 bases between the two ends. The germline V gene encodes CDR1 SEHNR and CDR2 FQNEAQ (reference sequence). The length of the CDR3 is 15 residues. The CDR3 is CASSLAGGPYNEQFF. CDR3 nucleotides: TGTGCCAGCAGCTTAGCCGGGGGACCTTACAATGAGCAGTTCTTC.

This clone has just one count. This chain links TRBV6-5 with TRBJ2-1; tentatively, D is TRBD1 (6 bases). The CDR3 loop spans 15 amino acids. V was shortened by 2 bases and J by 7 bases, with 15 bases between the two germline ends. CDR1 MNHEY and CDR2 SVGAGI come from the germline V gene. CDR3 sequence (DNA): TGTGCCAGCAGTTACAGAGGGGTGGGGACAAATGAGCAGTTCTTC. The encoded protein is CASSYRGVGTNEQFF.

The chain is built from TRBV28 and TRBJ1-1; D gene ambiguous. Between the trimmed V and J ends, which lost 6 bases and 0 bases, there was a span of 11 bases. Germline V gives CDR1 MDHEN, CDR2 SYDVKM. There are 14 residues in the CDR3. The CDR3 DNA reads as TGTGCCAGCAGAGAGGAGTCCATGAACACTGAAGCTTTCTTT. It translates to CASREESMNTEAFF.